These 6 T cell receptor beta chains were sequenced from one sample in a study of T cell responses to AZD1222 COVID-19 vaccine. Data came from immunoSEQ multiplex PCR; TCRdb stores just in-frame clones and leaves some out. The sample shows 130,000 to 150,000 clones, 85% to 95% of them seen only once. The sample consisted of peripheral blood, taken on day 0 of MenACWY control vaccination. The receptor set was obtained from an adult in good health.

Written as DNA, the CDR3 is TGTGCCAGCAGTGAAGCAGGGTATCAGCCCCAGCATTTT. Residues: CASSEAGYQPQHF. The chain uses TRBV2 and TRBJ1-5; the D is unclear. The CDR3 loop spans 13 amino acids. Per the germline V gene, CDR1 is SNHLY and CDR2 is FYNNEI. V gave up 0 bases and J gave up 5 bases, with 5 bases separating them.

In this sample, this clone turned up once. The rearrangement uses TRBV5-1 and TRBJ1-2; D may be TRBD1 (6 bases). Trimming pared 4 bases from V and 2 bases from J, leaving 9 bases between. Germline-derived CDR1 and CDR2 are SGHRS and YFSETQ. The CDR3 loop spans 13 amino acids. The CDR3 reads CASSITGNYGYTF. CDR3 coding DNA: TGCGCCAGCAGCATTACAGGGAACTATGGCTACACCTTC.

This clone was recorded once. The chain has TRBV7-6 and TRBJ2-1; no firm D call. V gave up 2 bases and J gave up 5 bases, with 7 bases separating them. Germline V gives CDR1 SGHVS, CDR2 FNYEAQ. The CDR3 consists of 13 residues. The CDR3 spells CASSLSLNNEQFF. The CDR3 nucleotides read TGTGCCAGCAGCTTATCACTAAACAATGAGCAGTTCTTC.

The chain has TRBV19 and TRBJ1-6; possibly TRBD1 for D (5 bases). Germline CDR1 reads LNHDA; CDR2 reads SQIVND (reference sequence). The CDR3 extends over 13 amino acids. V shed 8 bases and J shed 7 bases, with 12 bases lying between them. This CDR3 is CASAARGNSPLHF. The CDR3 DNA reads TGTGCCAGTGCGGCGAGGGGAAATTCACCCCTCCACTTT.

This chain uses TRBV7-3 with TRBJ1-2; D is possibly TRBD1 (6 bases). The V end was cut by 5 bases, the J end by 8 bases, with 15 bases between. Germline CDR1 reads SGHTA; CDR2 reads FQGTGA. The CDR3 totals 13 residues. This chain's CDR3 is CASSPQGLGGYTF. CDR3 coding DNA: TGTGCCAGCAGCCCACAGGGTTTAGGCGGCTACACCTTC. Drawing the rest from reference TRBV7-3 and TRBJ1-2, the complete variable domain is GAGVSQTPSNKVTEKGKYVELRCDPISGHTALYWYRQSLGQGPEFLIYFQGTGAADDSGLPNDRFFAVRPEGSVSTLKIQRTERGDSAVYLCASSPQGLGGYTFGSGTRLTVV.

V gene TRBV5-8 combines with J gene TRBJ1-2, with 7 bases aligning to TRBD1. V lost 4 bases to trimming and J lost 10 bases; unmatched junction nucleotides: 19. CDR1 is SGHTS, CDR2 YDEGEE, per germline. The CDR3 spans 16 residues. CDR3 amino acids: CASSPWWGQRVDFYTF. DNA of the CDR3: TGTGCCAGCAGCCCCTGGTGGGGACAGCGAGTCGATTTCTACACCTTC.